The 3 T cell receptor beta chains below all came from one sample that was sequenced in a study of blood T cell repertoires in COVID-19. Profiled with immunoSEQ multiplex PCR; TCRdb holds only in-frame clones, not every one. Of 130,000 to 150,000 clones detected, 88% appear once; the ten largest clones hold more than 1%. Sequenced input: PBMCs or T cells enriched from blood (not recorded which). Receptor source: a woman aged 25-40 years with acute COVID-19.

CDR3: CASSRSGSSYEQYF. The CDR3 nucleotides are TGTGCCAGCAGCCGTAGCGGAAGTTCCTACGAGCAGTACTTC. The chain joins TRBV7-2 to TRBJ2-7; the D gene is possibly TRBD2 (6 bases). The germline V gene encodes CDR1 SGHTA and CDR2 FQGNSA. V was pared by 5 bases and J by 1 base, with 12 bases between. This CDR3 is built from 14 residues.

The chain carries TRBV9 and TRBJ2-7; unclear D gene. CDR3 length equals 13 residues. Trimming left V 0 bases short and J 1 base short, with 5 bases between. The V gene's germline CDR1 is SGDLS and CDR2 YYNGEE. In DNA, the CDR3 is TGTGCCAGCAGCGTAGCCCCTTCCTACGAGCAGTACTTC. Translation gives CASSVAPSYEQYF.

This chain connects TRBV2 to TRBJ2-5, with 7 bases identical to TRBD2. The V gene end was trimmed by 3 bases and the J gene end by 4 bases; junction bases not matched to a gene: 5. The CDR3 totals 14 residues. Per germline, CDR1 SNHLY and CDR2 FYNNEI. The CDR3 protein is CASSEGRGGETQYF. CDR3 coding DNA: TGTGCCAGCAGTGAGGGGAGGGGAGGAGAGACCCAGTACTTC.